This record concerns one T cell receptor beta chain sequence. This sample is drawn from a study of T cell responses to AZD1222 COVID-19 vaccine. Produced via immunoSEQ multiplex PCR; TCRdb's table is partial and in-frame only. The table includes roughly 100,000 clones, roughly 88% detected once. Deletions cut 6 bases from V and 3 bases from J, with 13 bases between. This CDR3 contains 13 residues. The germline gives CDR1 SGHRS, CDR2 YFSETQ. Sequencing was performed on peripheral blood, taken 28 days after the second AZD1222 dose. This receptor was identified in an adult who received the AZD1222 COVID-19 vaccine. The chain couples TRBV5-1 to TRBJ2-7, with D possibly TRBD2 on 6 matching bases. The CDR3 sequence: CASNLQEGYEQYF. CDR3 DNA sequence: TGCGCCAGCAATCTACAGGAGGGCTACGAGCAGTACTTC. The entire variable domain, with the rest obtained from reference TRBV5-1 and TRBJ2-7, is as follows: KAGVTQTPRYLIKTRGQQVTLSCSPISGHRSVSWYQQTPGQGLQFLFEYFSETQRNKGNFPGRFSGRQFSNSRSEMNVSTLELGDSALYLCASNLQEGYEQYFGPGTRLTVT.